The rows below give T cell receptor beta chains drawn from one sample of a study of blood T cell repertoires in COVID-19. Only in-frame clones appear in the TCRdb table, and some are missing; sequencing was by immunoSEQ multiplex PCR. The repertoire holds nearly 200,000 clones, with almost 85% as singletons. Material: peripheral blood. These receptors all come from a woman in her seventies with active or convalescent COVID-19. The CDR3 runs from the conserved cysteine through the conserved F or W. D genes are given only for firm matches. The listing skips clone size in some rows; elsewhere it reads once, few, many or a size class.

>-|TRBJ1-5|-|TRBV30
CAWNEQGHNQPQHF
TGTGCCTGGAATGAACAGGGACATAATCAGCCCCAGCATTTT
>TRBD2|TRBJ2-1|-|TRBV7-3
CASSKLAGVRNEQFF
TGTGCCAGCAGCAAACTAGCGGGAGTGCGGAATGAGCAGTTCTTC
>TRBD1|TRBJ1-2|-|TRBV2
CASSASGDRGSYGYTF
TGTGCCAGCAGTGCCTCGGGAGACAGGGGTTCCTATGGCTACACCTTC
>-|TRBJ2-1|-|TRBV6-4
CASSDGTGPYNEQFF
TGTGCCAGCAGTGACGGTACAGGGCCGTACAATGAGCAGTTCTTC
>TRBD2|TRBJ2-1|-|TRBV12-5
CASGHPAGARYNEQFF
TGTGCTAGTGGCCATCCAGCGGGAGCCCGCTACAATGAGCAGTTCTTC
>TRBD2|TRBJ2-3|-|TRBV5-1
CATATSGTTDTQYF
TGCGCCACGGCGACTAGCGGGACCACAGATACGCAGTATTTT
>TRBD2|TRBJ2-2|-|TRBV7-3
CASSSGLAGTGELFF
TGTGCCAGCAGCTCCGGGCTAGCGGGCACCGGGGAGCTGTTTTTT
>TRBD1|TRBJ1-2|-|TRBV12-3/TRBV12-4
CASSSGQGDGYTF
TGTGCCAGCAGTTCAGGACAGGGCGATGGCTACACCTTC
>TRBD1|TRBJ2-7|-|TRBV7-9
CASSLMGTGPGEQYF
TGTGCCAGCAGCTTAATGGGGACAGGGCCCGGCGAGCAGTACTTC
>TRBD2|TRBJ2-1|-|TRBV5-1
CASSLTSGSPREQFF
TGCGCCAGCAGCTTAACTAGCGGATCTCCTCGTGAGCAGTTCTTC
>TRBD1|TRBJ2-7|-|TRBV28
CASSFRDREEQYF
TGTGCCAGCAGTTTTAGGGACAGGGAGGAGCAGTACTTC
>-|TRBJ2-3|-|TRBV29-1
CSVAGASNRGTDTQYF
TGCAGCGTCGCGGGGGCTAGCAATAGGGGCACAGATACGCAGTATTTT
>TRBD2|TRBJ2-7|-|TRBV11-3
CASSLQGLADPGEQYF
TGTGCCAGCAGCTTACAGGGACTAGCGGATCCGGGGGAGCAGTACTTC
>-|TRBJ1-2|once|TRBV7-9
CASRSHSRGEGGYTF
TGTGCCAGCAGATCGCATTCCAGGGGCGAGGGTGGCTACACCTTC
>-|TRBJ1-2|-|TRBV6-5
CASSYSNGAAYGYTF
TGTGCCAGCAGTTACTCGAACGGCGCGGCCTATGGCTACACCTTC
>TRBD2|TRBJ2-1|-|TRBV2
CASSARLAGGRDEQFF
TGTGCCAGCAGTGCGAGACTAGCGGGAGGAAGGGATGAGCAGTTCTTC
>-|TRBJ2-5|-|TRBV3-1/TRBV3-2
CASSQSFGGAWETQYF
TGTGCCAGCAGCCAGTCGTTTGGAGGGGCTTGGGAGACCCAGTACTTC